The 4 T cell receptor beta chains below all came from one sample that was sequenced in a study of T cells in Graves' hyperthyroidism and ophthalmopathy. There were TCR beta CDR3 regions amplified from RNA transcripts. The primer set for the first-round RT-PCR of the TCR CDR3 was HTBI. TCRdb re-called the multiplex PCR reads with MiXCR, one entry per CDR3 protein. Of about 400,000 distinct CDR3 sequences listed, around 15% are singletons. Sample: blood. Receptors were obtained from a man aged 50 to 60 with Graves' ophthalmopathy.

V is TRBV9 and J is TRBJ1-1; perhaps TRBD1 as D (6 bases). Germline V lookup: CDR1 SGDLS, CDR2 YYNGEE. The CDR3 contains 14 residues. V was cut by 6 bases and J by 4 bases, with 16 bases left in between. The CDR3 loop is CASKGRQGFTEAFF. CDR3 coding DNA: TGTGCCAGCAAGGGACGGCAGGGGTTCACTGAAGCTTTCTTT.

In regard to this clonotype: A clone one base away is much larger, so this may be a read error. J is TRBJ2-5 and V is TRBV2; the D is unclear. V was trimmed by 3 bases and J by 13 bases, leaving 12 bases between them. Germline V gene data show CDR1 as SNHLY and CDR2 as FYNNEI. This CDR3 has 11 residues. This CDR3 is CASSDWPLSYF. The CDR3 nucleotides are TGTGCCAGCAGTGATTGGCCACTTTCGTACTTC.

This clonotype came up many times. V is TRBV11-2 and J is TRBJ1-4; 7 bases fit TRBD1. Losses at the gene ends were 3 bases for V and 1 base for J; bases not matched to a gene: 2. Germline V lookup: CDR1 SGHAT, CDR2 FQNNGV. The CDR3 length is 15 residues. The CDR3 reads CASSFYRGTNEKLFF. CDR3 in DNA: TGTGCCAGCAGCTTCTACAGGGGAACTAATGAAAAACTGTTTTTT.

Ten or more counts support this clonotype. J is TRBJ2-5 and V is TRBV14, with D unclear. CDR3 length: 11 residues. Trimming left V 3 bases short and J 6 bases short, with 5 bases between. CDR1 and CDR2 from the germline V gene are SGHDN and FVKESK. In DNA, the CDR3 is TGTGCCAGCAGCCATTCCCAGACCCAGTACTTC. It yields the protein CASSHSQTQYF.